This entry describes one T cell receptor (beta chain). The sample comes from a study of blood T cell repertoires in COVID-19. Study context: Researchers got acute and convalescent COVID-19 samples from the United States, Italy and Spain. Sources were T cells, B-cell-depleted T cells, or PBMCs; the material itself was cDNA or gDNA.

Original data processing: Scientists estimated how many nucleated cells there were by amplifying reference gene primers. Some clones are missing from TCRdb's copy, which holds only in-frame ones; the method was immunoSEQ multiplex PCR. V and J calls and clone size are as listed in that table; D and trimming were resolved from the DNA. The sample has about 210,000 clones; approximately 85% are singletons. The CDR3 loop spans 17 amino acids. After removal of 0 bases from V and 5 bases from J, the junction contained 6 bases not matched to a gene. Germline loops: CDR1 SGHTA, CDR2 FQGNSA. The gene calls are TRBV7-2 and TRBJ2-2, with TRBD2 identical over 10 bases. This clonotype was sampled from a woman in her 50s with active or convalescent COVID-19. Sample: peripheral blood. Written as DNA, the CDR3 is TGTGCCAGCAGCTTAGCAGGTCTAGCGGGGGATACCGGGGAGCTGTTTTTT. Translating gives CASSLAGLAGDTGELFF.